The 7 T cell receptor beta chains given below trace back to one sample, sequenced in a study of HIV-infected patients and healthy controls. Alpha and beta constant-region primers primed reverse transcription of about 500 ng RNA. Using multiplexing indices, alpha and beta chain libraries were generated apart by chain-specific third strand synthesis. TCRdb recomputed calls from the 5' RACE reads with MiXCR, one row per CDR3 protein. The sample has roughly 20,000 distinct CDR3 sequences, about 12% seen once. All unsorted peripheral T cells were captured because whole blood was used without fractionation. Source material: blood. These receptors all stem from an adult in good health.

This clonotype was observed many times. The chain combines TRBV10-3 with TRBJ2-7; 7 nucleotides agree with TRBD2. In germline, CDR1 is ENHRY, CDR2 SYGVKD. Losses at the gene ends were 6 bases for V and 5 bases for J; bases not matched to a gene: 7. This CDR3 is built from 13 residues. The CDR3 is CAIRGGGGDEQYF. The CDR3 nucleotides read TGTGCCATCAGGGGCGGGGGAGGCGACGAGCAGTACTTC.

By its share, this clonotype is medium-sized. V is TRBV7-2 and J is TRBJ1-1; TRBD1 is a possible D gene (5 bases). The V gene's germline CDR1 is SGHTA and CDR2 FQGNSA. CDR3 length equals 13 residues. V dropped 1 base and J dropped 10 bases, with 13 bases sitting between them. The CDR3 DNA reads TGTGCCAGCAGCTTAGGAGGGGCAGCGGGAGCTTTCTTT. This gives the protein CASSLGGAAGAFF.

This clonotype is categorized as medium-sized. V usage is TRBV12-3 or TRBV12-4 and J usage is TRBJ2-1, with 9 bases aligning to TRBD2. The CDR3 has 14 amino acids. The J segment lost 6 bases and the V segment lost 5 bases, leaving 5 bases of the junction unmatched. The CDR3 DNA reads TGTGCCAGCAGTAGGGCGGGGGGGCTCAATGAGCAGTTCTTC. It yields the protein CASSRAGGLNEQFF.

This clonotype was seen ten or more times. The chain couples TRBV6-5 to TRBJ1-4; D ambiguous. This CDR3 has 14 residues. The V end was cut by 6 bases, the J end by 8 bases, with 16 bases between. Germline CDR1 is MNHEY and CDR2 is SVGAGI. DNA for the CDR3: TGTGCCAGCAGACACGCTTCGGACGGGGAAAAACTGTTTTTT. Amino acid sequence: CASRHASDGEKLFF.

This clonotype was seen a handful of times. The gene calls are TRBV7-9 and TRBJ2-1; a weak D match, TRBD2 (6 bases). V shed 7 bases and J shed 13 bases, with 14 bases lying between them. The CDR3 is 11 residues long. Germline CDR1 is SEHNR and CDR2 is FQNEAQ (reference sequence). The CDR3 protein is CASTLVGGQFF. DNA for the CDR3: TGTGCCAGCACCCTTGTGGGGGGTCAGTTCTTC.

In its sample, this clonotype was seen many times. The V and J genes are TRBV4-2 and TRBJ2-3; D perhaps matches TRBD2 (6 bases). Germline V gene sequence: CDR1 LGHNA, CDR2 YNFKEQ. The CDR3 sequence is 15 residues long. Trimming took 2 bases from V and 1 from J, leaving 10 bases between them. The CDR3 here is CASSQRDSRTDTQYF. The CDR3 nucleotides read TGTGCCAGCAGCCAAAGGGACTCCCGCACAGATACGCAGTATTTT.

Ten or more counts support this clonotype. The J gene is TRBJ2-4, the V gene TRBV6-2 or TRBV6-3; TRBD1 aligns across 12 bases. Germline CDR1 and CDR2: MNHEY and SVGEGT. V gave up 2 bases and J gave up 0 bases; unmatched junction bases: 2. CDR3 length equals 17 residues. The CDR3 loop is CASSYGTGGLAKNIQYF. The DNA for the CDR3 is TGTGCCAGCAGTTACGGGACAGGGGGCCTAGCCAAAAACATTCAGTACTTC.